Below, 12 T cell receptor beta chains from the same sample are listed, as sequenced in a study of cytomegalovirus exposure and HLA in healthy donors. PCR amplification relied on 60 Vbeta primers (plus 13 Jbeta primers). Repertoires were generated with immunoSEQ multiplex PCR, while TCRdb's copy carries only in-frame clones and drops some. The sample records 95,000 to 150,000 clones, 50% to 75% being singletons. Sequencing used PBMCs. Source of these receptors: a woman aged 40 to 50 in good health and CMV-seropositive.

This sequence joins TRBV2 and TRBJ2-4; a weak D match, TRBD1 (5 bases). Trimming left V 6 bases short and J 1 base short, with 10 bases between. The CDR3 is 14 residues long. Looked up from germline, CDR1 is SNHLY and CDR2 is FYNNEI. CDR3 sequence: CASSRDGAKNIQYF. CDR3 nucleotide sequence: TGTGCCAGCAGCAGGGATGGGGCCAAAAACATTCAGTACTTC.

The genes are TRBV5-6 and TRBJ2-7, with TRBD1 as a possible D gene (5 bases). This CDR3 contains 15 residues. V lost 4 bases and J lost 0, with 14 bases in between. The germline V gene has CDR1 SGHDT and CDR2 YYEEEE. CDR3 in amino acids: CASSATGTSSYEQYF. For the CDR3, the DNA is TGTGCCAGCAGCGCTACAGGAACGAGCTCCTACGAGCAGTACTTC.

The gene calls are TRBV5-1 and TRBJ1-5; D possibly corresponds to TRBD1 (5 bases). Germline loops: CDR1 SGHRS, CDR2 YFSETQ. The CDR3 extends over 15 amino acids. V gave up 4 bases and J gave up 2 bases, with 13 bases separating them. The CDR3 loop is CASSLTVGGNQPQHF. CDR3 DNA: TGCGCCAGCAGCCTGACCGTAGGGGGCAATCAGCCCCAGCATTTT. The full variable domain, with the rest looked up from reference TRBV5-1 and TRBJ1-5, is KAGVTQTPRYLIKTRGQQVTLSCSPISGHRSVSWYQQTPGQGLQFLFEYFSETQRNKGNFPGRFSGRQFSNSRSEMNVSTLELGDSALYLCASSLTVGGNQPQHFGDGTRLSIL.

This clone was seen only a few times. CDR3 nucleotides: TGCAGCGTTGAAGATCTCCGGACAGGCAGCGATGAGCAGTTCTTC. Its translation: CSVEDLRTGSDEQFF. The chain links TRBV29-1 to TRBJ2-1; 7 bases are shared with TRBD1. After removal of 0 bases from V and 8 bases from J, the junction contained 10 bases not matched to a gene. The CDR3 is 15 amino acids. CDR1 and CDR2 (germline): SQVTM, ANQGSEA.

The chain uses TRBV5-1 and TRBJ2-3, with D tentatively TRBD1 (5 bases). In germline, CDR1 is SGHRS, CDR2 YFSETQ. V was trimmed by 2 bases and J by 3 bases, leaving 7 bases between them. The CDR3 spans 13 residues. The chain's CDR3 is CASSFQGTDTQYF. Here the CDR3 DNA reads TGCGCCAGCAGCTTCCAGGGTACAGATACGCAGTATTTT.

For this clone: Other DNA sequences of this sample code for an identical CDR3. The chain joins TRBV7-9 to TRBJ1-1; D remains ambiguous. This CDR3 has 13 residues. Germline loops: CDR1 SEHNR, CDR2 FQNEAQ (reference sequence). The V and J ends lost 2 bases and 1 base respectively, with 5 bases between them. The DNA for the CDR3 is TGTGCCAGCAGCTTATCTCGGAACACTGAAGCTTTCTTT. Its protein is CASSLSRNTEAFF.

This sequence joins TRBV13 and TRBJ1-1; maybe TRBD1 (5 bases). Germline-derived CDR1 and CDR2 are PRHDT and FYEKMQ (reference sequence). The V and J ends lost 5 bases and 3 bases respectively, with 16 bases between them. The CDR3 length is 15 residues. Here the CDR3 reads CASSRFGGGYTEAFF. CDR3 DNA sequence: TGTGCCAGCAGCCGCTTTGGGGGGGGGTACACTGAAGCTTTCTTT.

This clone was observed a handful of times. The chain is built from TRBV9 and TRBJ1-5; D may be TRBD1 (6 bases). Germline CDR1 is SGDLS and CDR2 is YYNGEE. CDR3 length: 15 residues. V was cut by 4 bases and J by 0 bases, with 11 bases left in between. This CDR3 is CASSRGQLSNQPQHF. DNA of the CDR3: TGTGCCAGCAGCCGAGGACAGCTTAGCAATCAGCCCCAGCATTTT.

The chain couples TRBV7-2 to TRBJ1-1, with D uncertain. The CDR3 is 13 residues long. The V gene lost 2 bases and the J gene lost 5 bases, with 9 bases spanning the gap. The germline V gene has CDR1 SGHTA and CDR2 FQGNSA. The CDR3 loop reads CASSLYGGTEAFF. The CDR3 bases are TGTGCCAGCAGCTTATACGGAGGGACTGAAGCTTTCTTT.

The V call is TRBV29-1, the J call TRBJ2-1, with 8 positions matching TRBD1. The CDR3 extends over 13 amino acids. The germline gives CDR1 SQVTM, CDR2 ANQGSEA. V lost 5 bases to trimming and J lost 6 bases; unmatched junction nucleotides: 6. CDR3 coding DNA: TGCAGCGTTTCGACAGGGGTCGGCAATGAGCAGTTCTTC. It codes for CSVSTGVGNEQFF.

In its sample, this clone was seen a few times. The chain links TRBV7-3 to TRBJ1-1, with 7 bases matching TRBD1. Losses at the gene ends were 4 bases for V and 2 bases for J; bases not matched to a gene: 4. This CDR3 spans 14 amino acids. The germline CDR1 and CDR2 sequences are SGHTA and FQGTGA. CDR3 DNA: TGTGCCAGCAGCTCCTCAGGGGGAAACACTGAAGCTTTCTTT. This encodes CASSSSGGNTEAFF. Full variable domain (remainder filled in from reference TRBV7-3 and TRBJ1-1): GAGVSQTPSNKVTEKGKYVELRCDPISGHTALYWYRQSLGQGPEFLIYFQGTGAADDSGLPNDRFFAVRPEGSVSTLKIQRTERGDSAVYLCASSSSGGNTEAFFGQGTRLTVV.

This chain uses TRBV7-2 with TRBJ1-5; D is ambiguous. Germline V gene sequence: CDR1 SGHTA, CDR2 FQGNSA. The ends were cut back, 1 base at V and 1 base at J, with 8 bases in the middle. The CDR3 totals 15 residues. The CDR3: CASSLESRSNQPQHF. The CDR3 DNA reads as TGTGCCAGCAGCTTAGAGTCCAGGAGCAATCAGCCCCAGCATTTT. The full variable domain, its missing parts supplied by reference TRBV7-2 and TRBJ1-5, is GAGVSQSPSNKVTEKGKDVELRCDPISGHTALYWYRQSLGQGLEFLIYFQGNSAPDKSGLPSDRFSAERTGGSVSTLTIQRTQQEDSAVYLCASSLESRSNQPQHFGDGTRLSIL.